The entry that follows covers one T cell receptor (beta chain) sequence. Assay used: immunoSEQ multiplex PCR; TCRdb lists only in-frame clones, some missing. Seen here are approximately 15,000 clones, 80% observed once, and the top ten hold around 37%. The CDR3 is made up of 14 amino acids. Trimming shortened V by 1 base and J by 3 bases, and 9 bases separated the two germline ends. Germline lookup yields CDR1 MNHEY and CDR2 SMNVEV (reference sequence). The data were taken from a study of OX40 agonist ivuxolimab in advanced cancers. The TCR sequence derives from an adult with an advanced solid tumor such as melanoma, head and neck, liver or kidney cancer. Sequencing used CD4+ or CD8+ T cells sorted from blood, obtained in a trial of the OX40 agonist ivuxolimab. This chain uses TRBV27 with TRBJ1-1; D gene unclear. For the CDR3, the DNA is TGTGCCAGCAGTTTATTTAGCGGATACACTGAAGCTTTCTTT. Protein product: CASSLFSGYTEAFF.